The 21 T cell receptor beta chains in this list originate from one sample, sequenced in a study of cytomegalovirus exposure and HLA in healthy donors. Use of 60 Vbeta and 13 Jbeta primers characterized the PCR. TCRdb's table, derived via immunoSEQ multiplex PCR, lists solely in-frame clones and lacks some. The sample holds 110,000 to 150,000 clones, about 73% seen once. Sequencing input: PBMCs. These receptors all come from a woman between 55 and 75 years old in good health and CMV-seropositive.

The chain is built from TRBV28 and TRBJ1-4; D call uncertain. V lost 7 bases and J lost 8, with 17 bases in between. The CDR3 covers 14 residues. Looked up from germline, CDR1 is MDHEN and CDR2 is SYDVKM. CDR3 region: CASTREGWQEKLFF. The CDR3 DNA reads TGTGCCAGCACCCGGGAGGGTTGGCAGGAAAAACTGTTTTTT. Based on the CDR3 plus reference TRBV28 and TRBJ1-4, the full variable domain is DVKVTQSSRYLVKRTGEKVFLECVQDMDHENMFWYRQDPGLGLRLIYFSYDVKMKEKGDIPEGYSVSREKKERFSLILESASTNQTSMYLCASTREGWQEKLFFGSGTQLSVL.

J is TRBJ1-2 and V is TRBV10-1; D unresolved. The V and J ends lost 0 bases and 5 bases respectively, with 31 bases between them. The CDR3 is made up of 21 amino acids. Germline V gene sequence: CDR1 WNHNN, CDR2 SYGVQD (reference sequence). The CDR3 is CASSESFPVGSKTLKTYGYTF. Here the CDR3 DNA reads TGCGCCAGCAGTGAGTCATTTCCAGTCGGGTCAAAAACCCTTAAAACGTATGGCTACACCTTC.

The rearrangement uses TRBV30 and TRBJ2-3; 12 bases are a match to TRBD2. Trimming cost V 2 bases and J 6 bases; bases outside gene matches: 9. Germline-derived CDR1 and CDR2 are GTSNPN and SVGIG (reference sequence). The CDR3 is 16 residues long. The CDR3 is CAWSSGLAGRGDTQYF. As DNA, the CDR3 is TGTGCCTGGAGTAGCGGACTAGCGGGAAGGGGTGATACGCAGTATTTT. Using reference TRBV30 and TRBJ2-3 for the parts outside the CDR3, the full variable domain is SQTIHQWPATLVQPVGSPLSLECTVEGTSNPNLYWYRQAAGRGLQLLFYSVGIGQISSEVPQNLSASRPQDRQFILSSKKLLLSDSGFYLCAWSSGLAGRGDTQYFGPGTRLTVL.

The V gene is TRBV10-3, the J gene TRBJ2-7; TRBD2 aligns across 10 bases. Per the germline V gene, CDR1 is ENHRY and CDR2 is SYGVKD. The V segment lost 3 bases and the J segment 5 bases; nucleotides outside the gene matches: 10. The CDR3 contains 16 residues. DNA of the CDR3: TGTGCCATCAGTGATTTCCGGCGGCTAGCGGGAGACGAGCAGTACTTC. Protein product: CAISDFRRLAGDEQYF.

Here the CDR3 reads CASSQTGGGYGYTF. The CDR3 region has the DNA TGTGCCAGCAGTCAGACAGGGGGAGGCTATGGCTACACCTTC. This rearrangement joins TRBV6-5 to TRBJ1-2, with 9 bases lining up with TRBD1. The CDR3 runs to 14 residues. Per germline, CDR1 MNHEY and CDR2 SVGAGI. V was clipped by 5 bases and J by 4 bases; unmatched bases: 5.

The chain combines TRBV28 with TRBJ1-4, with D tentatively TRBD1 (5 bases). The CDR3 totals 14 residues. Trimming shortened V by 5 bases and J by 3 bases, and 10 bases separated the two germline ends. CDR1 MDHEN and CDR2 SYDVKM come from the germline V gene. CDR3 sequence: CASSPRTPNEKLFF. The CDR3 nucleotides read TGTGCCAGCAGTCCAAGGACACCTAATGAAAAACTGTTTTTT.

The V call is TRBV5-1, the J call TRBJ2-2; 11 nucleotides match TRBD2. The ends lost 0 bases at V and 2 bases at J; junction bases unmatched: 6. This CDR3 is 18 amino acids long. In germline, CDR1 is SGHRS, CDR2 YFSETQ. CDR3 residues: CASSLGVTSGTNTGELFF. The CDR3 DNA is TGCGCCAGCAGCTTGGGCGTGACTAGCGGGACCAACACCGGGGAGCTGTTTTTT.

This rearrangement joins TRBV28 to TRBJ2-1, with D possibly being TRBD2 (5 bases). The germline V gene encodes CDR1 MDHEN and CDR2 SYDVKM. The CDR3 is 15 residues long. V was pared by 5 bases and J by 0 bases, with 11 bases between. CDR3 nucleotides: TGTGCCAGCAGTCCCCCCGAGGGCTCCTACAATGAGCAGTTCTTC. Translation: CASSPPEGSYNEQFF.

For the CDR3, the DNA is TGTGCCAGCAGCTCCCACCCGACAAGCGAGCAGTACTTC. Amino acids: CASSSHPTSEQYF. The chain carries TRBV7-9 and TRBJ2-7; D is undetermined. Germline V lookup: CDR1 SEHNR, CDR2 FQNEAQ (reference sequence). Trimming left V 4 bases short and J 6 bases short, with 13 bases between. The CDR3 sequence is 13 residues long.

The chain couples TRBV30 to TRBJ2-5; D is uncertain. Near its end, the DNA agrees better with TRBJ2-7, so the J call may be wrong. In germline, CDR1 is GTSNPN, CDR2 SVGIG (reference sequence). The CDR3 is made up of 11 amino acids. In DNA, the CDR3 is TGTGCCTGGAGTGATTTATACGAGCAGTACTTC. This translates into CAWSDLYEQYF.

The chain combines TRBV4-1 with TRBJ1-1; 9 bases fit TRBD1. Germline V gene lookup returns CDR1 MGHRA and CDR2 YSYEKL. CDR3 size: 16 residues. V lost 4 bases, J lost 1 base, and 7 bases stayed unmatched. The CDR3 protein is CASSRLGGQGNTEAFF. CDR3 bases: TGCGCCAGCAGCCGCCTCGGGGGACAGGGGAACACTGAAGCTTTCTTT.

This sequence joins TRBV19 and TRBJ1-5; TRBD1 matches 7 bases. V shed 6 bases, J shed 2 bases, and the junction held 4 bases outside the gene matches. Germline V CDR1 and CDR2: LNHDA, SQIVND (reference sequence). This CDR3 is built from 14 residues. CDR3 amino acids: CASRDGTGNQPQHF. In DNA, the CDR3 is TGTGCCAGTAGGGACGGGACAGGCAATCAGCCCCAGCATTTT.

This clone has just one count. The V gene is TRBV27, the J gene TRBJ2-7; 7 positions agree with TRBD1. The CDR3 consists of 15 residues. Germline assignment: CDR1 MNHEY and CDR2 SMNVEV (reference sequence). V dropped 4 bases and J dropped 6; count of bases not matched to a gene: 12. In DNA, the CDR3 is TGTGCCAGCAGTTCCTCAGGTCAAGGGGGCAGCGAGCAGTACTTC. It codes for CASSSSGQGGSEQYF.

The chain carries TRBV18 and TRBJ2-5, with a possible D match to TRBD1 (6 bases). This CDR3 is 13 amino acids long. Trimming removed 3 bases at V and 3 bases at J, with 8 bases between. Looked up from germline, CDR1 is KGHSH and CDR2 is LQKENI. The CDR3 DNA reads as TGTGCCAGCTCACCCAGGACAGAAGAGACCCAGTACTTC. This translates into CASSPRTEETQYF. Looking up the rest from reference TRBV18 and TRBJ2-5 gives the full variable domain: NAGVMQNPRHLVRRRGQEARLRCSPMKGHSHVYWYRQLPEEGLKFMVYLQKENIIDESGMPKERFSAEFPKEGPSILRIQQVVRGDSAAYFCASSPRTEETQYFGPGTRLLVL.

The chain is built from TRBV19 and TRBJ2-7; TRBD1 might be the D (6 bases). The CDR3 totals 13 residues. Deletions cut 3 bases from V and 6 bases from J, with 12 bases between. Germline assignment: CDR1 LNHDA and CDR2 SQIVND (reference sequence). CDR3 bases: TGTGCCAGTAGTATCCGGGACACCCGCGAGCAGTACTTC. Translation gives CASSIRDTREQYF.

This clone has just a few counts. This chain joins TRBV6-5 and TRBJ1-2; 7 bases map to TRBD1. The V segment lost 6 bases and the J segment 7 bases; nucleotides outside the gene matches: 8. Germline CDR1 reads MNHEY; CDR2 reads SVGAGI. CDR3 length: 13 amino acids. The CDR3 region has the DNA TGTGCCAGCAGACCGACAGGGATGAGTGGCTACACCTTC. It yields the protein CASRPTGMSGYTF.

There are a few counts of this clone. The V and J genes are TRBV19 and TRBJ2-2; no reliable D call. The CDR3 is 13 amino acids. Trimming cost V 4 bases and J 6 bases, with 9 bases left between them. Germline CDR1 is LNHDA and CDR2 is SQIVND (reference sequence). The CDR3 is CASSKRLAGELFF. Here the CDR3 DNA reads TGTGCCAGTAGTAAAAGACTGGCCGGGGAGCTGTTTTTT.

This clone was observed a few times. The chain joins TRBV7-9 to TRBJ1-4, with D possibly TRBD1 on 6 matching bases. Germline V lookup: CDR1 SEHNR, CDR2 FQNEAQ (reference sequence). This CDR3 spans 14 amino acids. The V end was cut by 5 bases, the J end by 0 bases, with 7 bases between. The CDR3 nucleotides read TGTGCCAGCAGCCCAGGGGCAACTAATGAAAAACTGTTTTTT. The encoded protein is CASSPGATNEKLFF.

The CDR3 protein is CASSEGRLALRGETQYF. The CDR3, as DNA: TGTGCCAGCAGTGAAGGGAGACTAGCGCTAAGGGGAGAGACCCAGTACTTC. The chain links TRBV9 to TRBJ2-5; 8 nucleotides align to TRBD2. The CDR3 is 17 amino acids. V was pared by 5 bases and J by 4 bases, with 16 bases of the junction left unmatched. CDR1 SGDLS and CDR2 YYNGEE come from the germline V gene.

The rearrangement uses TRBV15 and TRBJ2-5; weak D call: TRBD2 (5 bases). CDR1 and CDR2 (germline): LNHNV, YYDKDF (reference sequence). The V gene lost 3 bases and the J gene lost 2 bases, with 22 bases spanning the gap. The CDR3 has 18 residues. The CDR3 DNA sequence: TGTGCCACCAGCAGCCCGACGTTCGGGATTGGCTATCAAGAGACCCAGTACTTC. It codes for CATSSPTFGIGYQETQYF.

The chain carries TRBV10-1 and TRBJ2-7; D call uncertain. The CDR3 is 13 amino acids. Germline V gene data show CDR1 as WNHNN and CDR2 as SYGVQD (reference sequence). V dropped 2 bases and J dropped 4 bases, with 9 bases sitting between them. The CDR3, as DNA: TGCGCCAGCAGTGAGGGCGGCTCGTACGAGCAGTACTTC. Amino acids: CASSEGGSYEQYF.